This is a list of T cell receptor beta chains from one sample in a study of graft-versus-host responses after intestinal transplantation. What these receptors recognize is not known. The repertoire was sequenced with immunoSEQ multiplex PCR; TCRdb's copy has only in-frame clones and lacks some. The sample shows about 120,000 clones, 85% to 95% of them seen only once. Sample: unstimulated CD8+ T cells sorted from spleen or lymph node cells, taken before transplant. The origin of the receptors is a human donor who was the organ donor for an intestinal transplant. CDR3s leave out the opening cysteine and the closing phenylalanine or tryptophan.

cdr3_aa v_call
ASNRTGYDYT TRBV14
ASTSPGATYEQY TRBV2
ASSVWGHLNTDTQY TRBV9
ASSVGGSTNEKLF TRBV9
ASSLKGPGELF TRBV5-1
ASSQDFGQGDYNEQF TRBV4-1
ASRTNEQF TRBV2
ASSEREGTLTEAF TRBV6-1
ASNPYSESNYGYT TRBV4-3
ASSYFSQSEQF TRBV6-6
ASSYSSRGNEQF TRBV6-6
ASSLTGTHEQY TRBV28
ASSVGSTDTQY TRBV9
ASSSPGLSNEQF TRBV13
ASSPAFGNTEAF TRBV7-6
ASSLAAGTSGRFEQF TRBV7-9
ASSVNSGWSAGTDTQY TRBV9
ASSKGRGRETQY TRBV21-1